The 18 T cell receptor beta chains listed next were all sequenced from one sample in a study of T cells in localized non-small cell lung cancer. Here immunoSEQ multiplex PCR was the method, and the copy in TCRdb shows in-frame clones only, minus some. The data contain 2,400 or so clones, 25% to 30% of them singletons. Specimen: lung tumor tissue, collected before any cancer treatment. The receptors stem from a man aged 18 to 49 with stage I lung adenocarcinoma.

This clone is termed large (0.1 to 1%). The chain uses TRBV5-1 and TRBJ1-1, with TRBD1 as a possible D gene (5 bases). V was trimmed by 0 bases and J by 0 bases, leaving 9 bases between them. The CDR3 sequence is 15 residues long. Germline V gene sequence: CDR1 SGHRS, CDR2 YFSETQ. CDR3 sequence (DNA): TGCGCCAGCAGCTTGGTGCAGGGCTTGAACACTGAAGCTTTCTTT. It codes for CASSLVQGLNTEAFF.

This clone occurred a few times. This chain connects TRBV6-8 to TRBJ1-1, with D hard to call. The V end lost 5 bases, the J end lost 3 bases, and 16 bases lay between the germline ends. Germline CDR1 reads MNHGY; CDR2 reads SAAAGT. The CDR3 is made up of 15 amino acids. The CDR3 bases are TGTGCCAGCAGTCGACTACCCTTTACGGACACTGAAGCTTTCTTT. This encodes CASSRLPFTDTEAFF.

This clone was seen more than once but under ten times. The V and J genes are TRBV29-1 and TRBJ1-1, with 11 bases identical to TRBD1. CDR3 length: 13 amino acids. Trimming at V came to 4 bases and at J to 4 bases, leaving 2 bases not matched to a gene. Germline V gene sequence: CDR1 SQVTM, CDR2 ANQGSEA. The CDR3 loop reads CSVVGTGGTEAFF. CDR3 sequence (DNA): TGCAGCGTTGTTGGGACAGGGGGCACTGAAGCTTTCTTT.

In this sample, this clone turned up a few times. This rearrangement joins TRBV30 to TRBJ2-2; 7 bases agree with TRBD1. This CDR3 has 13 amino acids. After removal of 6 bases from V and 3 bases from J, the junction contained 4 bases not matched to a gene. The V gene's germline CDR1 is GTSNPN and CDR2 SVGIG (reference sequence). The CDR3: CACHTGDTGELFF. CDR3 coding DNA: TGTGCCTGTCATACAGGGGACACCGGGGAGCTGTTTTTT.

The CDR3 bases are TGTGCCAGCAGTTTGTCCTACAATGAGCAGTTCTTC. Translated, it gives CASSLSYNEQFF. V usage is TRBV6-8 and J usage is TRBJ2-1; D not resolved. This CDR3 comprises 12 residues. From germline, CDR1 is MNHGY and CDR2 SAAAGT. Trimming left V 4 bases short and J 1 base short, with 2 bases between.

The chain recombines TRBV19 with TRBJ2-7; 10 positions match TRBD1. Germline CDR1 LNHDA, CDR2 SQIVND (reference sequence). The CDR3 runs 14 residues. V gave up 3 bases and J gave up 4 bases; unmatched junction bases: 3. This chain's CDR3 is CASSMGDRGYEQYF. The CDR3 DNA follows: TGTGCCAGTAGTATGGGGGACAGGGGATACGAGCAGTACTTC.

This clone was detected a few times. CDR3 bases: TGTGCCAGCAGGAAGCAGGGGGCAAGGGATGAAAAACTGTTTTTT. This encodes CASRKQGARDEKLFF. The rearrangement joins TRBV25-1 to TRBJ1-4; 8 nucleotides align to TRBD1. The CDR3 loop spans 15 amino acids. V gave up 6 bases and J gave up 6 bases; unmatched junction bases: 9. CDR1 and CDR2 from the germline V gene are MGHDK and SYGVNS.

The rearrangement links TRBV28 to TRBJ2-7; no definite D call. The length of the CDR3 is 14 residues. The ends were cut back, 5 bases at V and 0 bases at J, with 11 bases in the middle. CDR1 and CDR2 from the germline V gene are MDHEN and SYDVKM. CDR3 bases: TGTGCCAGCAGTATAAGTGGCCGCTCCTACGAGCAGTACTTC. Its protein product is CASSISGRSYEQYF.

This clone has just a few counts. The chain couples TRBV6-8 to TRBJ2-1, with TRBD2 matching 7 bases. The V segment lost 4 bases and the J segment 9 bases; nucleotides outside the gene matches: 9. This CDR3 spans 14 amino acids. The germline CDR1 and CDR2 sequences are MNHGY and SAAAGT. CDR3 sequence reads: CASSLLAEKGEQFF. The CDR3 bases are TGTGCCAGCAGTTTGCTAGCGGAGAAAGGTGAGCAGTTCTTC.

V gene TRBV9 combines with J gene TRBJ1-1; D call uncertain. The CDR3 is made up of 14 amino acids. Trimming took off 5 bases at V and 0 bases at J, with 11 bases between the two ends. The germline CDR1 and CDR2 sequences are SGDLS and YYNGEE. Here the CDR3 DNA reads TGTGCCAGCAGTGTCGAGGGCATGAACACTGAAGCTTTCTTT. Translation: CASSVEGMNTEAFF. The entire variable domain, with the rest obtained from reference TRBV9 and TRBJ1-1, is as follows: DSGVTQTPKHLITATGQRVTLRCSPRSGDLSVYWYQQSLDQGLQFLIQYYNGEERAKGNILERFSAQQFPDLHSELNLSSLELGDSALYFCASSVEGMNTEAFFGQGTRLTVV.

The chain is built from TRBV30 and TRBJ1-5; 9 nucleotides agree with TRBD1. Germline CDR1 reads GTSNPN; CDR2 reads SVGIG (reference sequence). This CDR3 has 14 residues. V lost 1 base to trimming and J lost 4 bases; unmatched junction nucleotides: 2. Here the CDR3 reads CAWSDRGLNQPQHF. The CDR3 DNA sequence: TGTGCCTGGAGTGACAGGGGGCTAAATCAGCCCCAGCATTTT.

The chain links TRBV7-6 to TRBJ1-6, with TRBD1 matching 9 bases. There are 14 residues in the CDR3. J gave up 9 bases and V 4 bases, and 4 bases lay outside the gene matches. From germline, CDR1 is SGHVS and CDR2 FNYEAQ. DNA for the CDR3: TGTGCCAGCAGCTCGGACAGGGGTGGTTCACCCCTCCACTTT. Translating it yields CASSSDRGGSPLHF.

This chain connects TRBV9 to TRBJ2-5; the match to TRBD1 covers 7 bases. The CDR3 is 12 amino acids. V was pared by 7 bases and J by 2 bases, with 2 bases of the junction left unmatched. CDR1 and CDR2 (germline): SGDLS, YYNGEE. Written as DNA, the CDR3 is TGTGCCAGCGGGGGACAGCAAGAGACCCAGTACTTC. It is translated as CASGGQQETQYF.

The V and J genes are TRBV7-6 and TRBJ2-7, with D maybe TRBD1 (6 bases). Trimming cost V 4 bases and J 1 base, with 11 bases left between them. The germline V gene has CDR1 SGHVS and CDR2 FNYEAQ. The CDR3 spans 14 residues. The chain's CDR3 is CASSSRDNSYEQYF. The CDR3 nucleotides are TGTGCCAGCAGCTCCCGGGACAATTCCTACGAGCAGTACTTC.

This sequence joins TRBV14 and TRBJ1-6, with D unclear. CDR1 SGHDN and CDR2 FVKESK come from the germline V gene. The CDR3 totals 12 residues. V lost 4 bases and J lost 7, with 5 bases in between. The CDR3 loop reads CASSLENSPLHF. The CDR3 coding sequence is TGTGCCAGCAGCCTAGAGAATTCACCCCTCCACTTT.

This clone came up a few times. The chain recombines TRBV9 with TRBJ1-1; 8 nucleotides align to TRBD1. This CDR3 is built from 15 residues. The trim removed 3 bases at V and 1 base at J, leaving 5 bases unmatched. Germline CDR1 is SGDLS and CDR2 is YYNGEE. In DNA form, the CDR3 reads TGTGCCAGCAGCGCTGACAGGGGCCCGAACACTGAAGCTTTCTTT. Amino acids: CASSADRGPNTEAFF.

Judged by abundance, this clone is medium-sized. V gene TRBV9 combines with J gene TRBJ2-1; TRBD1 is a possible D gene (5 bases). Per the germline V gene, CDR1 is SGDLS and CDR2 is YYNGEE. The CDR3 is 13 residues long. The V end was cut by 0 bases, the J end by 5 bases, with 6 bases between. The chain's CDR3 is CASSVAGNNEQFF. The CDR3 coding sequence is TGTGCCAGCAGCGTAGCAGGGAACAATGAGCAGTTCTTC.

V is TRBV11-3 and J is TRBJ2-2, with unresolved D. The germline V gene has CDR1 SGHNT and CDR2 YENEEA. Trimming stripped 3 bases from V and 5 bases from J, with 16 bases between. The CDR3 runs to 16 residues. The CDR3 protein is CASSLVQAIATGELFF. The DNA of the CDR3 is TGTGCCAGCAGCTTGGTCCAGGCGATTGCGACCGGGGAGCTGTTTTTT.